The clone carrying this TCR beta chain showed up many times. Its antigen remains unidentified. TCRdb passed the 5' RACE reads through MiXCR, listing each CDR3 protein once. Of just under 550,000 distinct CDR3 sequences listed, nearly 15% are singletons. This entry comes from a study of identical twins. Findings and limits, study-wide: Clonotypes of the beta chain that were abundant in cord blood carried fewer insertions (memory repertoires showed none). Cross-sectional statistics underpinned the conclusions; the same donors were not followed.

The CDR3 consists of 15 residues. Looked up from germline, CDR1 is MNHEY and CDR2 is SVGAGI. V lost 2 bases to trimming and J lost 0 bases, with 10 bases between them. The data also belong to a second study, concerning yellow fever vaccine responses in identical twins.

What was sequenced was CD4+ T cells sorted from blood. This clonotype was sampled from a woman in her late teens or twenties in good health. The V gene is TRBV6-5, the J gene TRBJ2-5; D uncertain. The CDR3 nucleotides read TGTGCCAGCAGTTACGGATGGCAGAACCAAGAGACCCAGTACTTC. Amino acid sequence: CASSYGWQNQETQYF.